The rows below give T cell receptor beta chains drawn from one sample of a study of blood T cell repertoires in COVID-19. Generated by immunoSEQ multiplex PCR, the TCRdb table keeps only in-frame clones and is missing some. The table records almost 200,000 clones, about 86% of them present only once. The sample comprised peripheral blood. The receptors stem from a woman aged 65 to 85 with acute or convalescent COVID-19. Both conserved end residues are part of each CDR3. Fields, in order: J gene, V gene, CDR3 protein.

>TRBJ2-1|TRBV4-1
CASSQRFQSSSYNEQFF
>TRBJ1-2|TRBV6-5
CASRRTGGDYGYTF
>TRBJ2-7|TRBV6-1
CASSEATGRLYEQYF
>TRBJ2-2|TRBV19
CASSILAGDVGELFF
>TRBJ1-5|TRBV28
CASSPPFLNPGRPQHF
>TRBJ1-2|TRBV6-2/TRBV6-3
CASSYRGSHGYTF
>TRBJ1-5|TRBV29-1
CSVAWGDSNQPQHF
>TRBJ1-6|TRBV5-4
CASSLAGDRTSPNSPLHF
>TRBJ2-5|TRBV7-8
CASSPTSGGNQETQYF
>TRBJ2-1|TRBV5-8
CASSFGSSYNEQFF
>TRBJ1-1|TRBV5-1
CASSESRRGNTEAFF